This T cell receptor beta chain came from a study of blood T cells in healthy people across ages. V trimming: 4 bases; J trimming: 6 bases; junction bases outside the gene matches: 8. Germline V CDR1 and CDR2: SGHRS, YFSETQ. There are 15 residues in the CDR3. Sample-barcoded 5' priming and a J-beta primer mix drove a second PCR of 7 to 11 cycles. TCRdb independently ran MiXCR on the 5' RACE reads; one entry per CDR3 protein. Altogether about 1,500,000 distinct CDR3 sequences are present, 42% being singletons, with the ten largest covering around 8%. The specimen sequenced was blood. The receptor's source is a woman aged 18 to 35 in good health. The chain joins TRBV5-1 to TRBJ2-1, with 9 bases identical to TRBD2. CDR3 coding DNA: TGCGCCAGCAGCGCCGGACTAGCGCAAAGCAATGAGCAGTTCTTC. Protein product: CASSAGLAQSNEQFF.